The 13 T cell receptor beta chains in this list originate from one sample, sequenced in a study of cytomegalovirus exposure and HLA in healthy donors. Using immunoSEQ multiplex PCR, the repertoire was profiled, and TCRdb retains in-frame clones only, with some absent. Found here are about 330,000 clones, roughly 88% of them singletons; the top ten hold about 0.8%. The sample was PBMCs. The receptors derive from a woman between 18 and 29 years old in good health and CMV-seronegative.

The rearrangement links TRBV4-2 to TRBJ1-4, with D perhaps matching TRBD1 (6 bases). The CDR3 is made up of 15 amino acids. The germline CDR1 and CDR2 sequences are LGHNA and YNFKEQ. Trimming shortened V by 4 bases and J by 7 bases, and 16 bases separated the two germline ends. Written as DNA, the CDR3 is TGTGCCAGCAGCCCTGAGGGGGGGGAGATTGAAAAACTGTTTTTT. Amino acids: CASSPEGGEIEKLFF.

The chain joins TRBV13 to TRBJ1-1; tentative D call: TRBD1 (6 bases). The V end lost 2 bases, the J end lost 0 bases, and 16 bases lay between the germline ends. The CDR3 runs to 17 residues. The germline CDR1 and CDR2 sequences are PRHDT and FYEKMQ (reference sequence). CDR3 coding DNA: TGTGCCAGCAGCTTATCCAGGGGCCCGACCATGAACACTGAAGCTTTCTTT. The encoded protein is CASSLSRGPTMNTEAFF.

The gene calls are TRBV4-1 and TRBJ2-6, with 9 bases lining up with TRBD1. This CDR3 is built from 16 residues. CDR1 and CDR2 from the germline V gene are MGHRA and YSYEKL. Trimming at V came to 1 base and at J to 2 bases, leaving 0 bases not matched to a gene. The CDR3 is CASSQGQGAGANVLTF. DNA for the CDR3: TGCGCCAGCAGCCAAGGACAGGGGGCTGGGGCCAACGTCCTGACTTTC.

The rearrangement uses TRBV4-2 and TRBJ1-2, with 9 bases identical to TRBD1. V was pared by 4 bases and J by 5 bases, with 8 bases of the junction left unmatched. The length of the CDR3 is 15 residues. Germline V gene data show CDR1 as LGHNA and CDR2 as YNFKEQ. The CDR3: CASSPEGTGRYGYTF. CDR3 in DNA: TGTGCCAGCAGCCCGGAAGGGACAGGGCGGTATGGCTACACCTTC.

CDR3 coding DNA: TGTGCCAGCACCATCGGGACAGGGGGGGAAAAACTGTTTTTT. Translating it yields CASTIGTGGEKLFF. The gene calls are TRBV6-5 and TRBJ1-4; TRBD1 matches at 11 bases. This CDR3 is built from 14 residues. Germline trimming cut 7 bases from V and 8 bases from J; bases unmatched to any gene: 6. Per germline, CDR1 MNHEY and CDR2 SVGAGI.

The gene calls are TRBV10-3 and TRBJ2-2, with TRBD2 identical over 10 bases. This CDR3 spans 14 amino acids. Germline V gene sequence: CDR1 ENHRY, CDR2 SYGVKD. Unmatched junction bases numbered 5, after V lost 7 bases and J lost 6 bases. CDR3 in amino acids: CAITASGSAGELFF. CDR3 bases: TGTGCCATCACGGCTAGCGGGAGCGCCGGGGAGCTGTTTTTT.

The CDR3 region is CASGPDRGTGELFF. The CDR3 DNA follows: TGTGCCAGCGGCCCCGACAGGGGCACCGGGGAGCTGTTTTTT. The V gene is TRBV5-4, the J gene TRBJ2-2; 8 positions agree with TRBD1. CDR3 length: 14 amino acids. Germline V gene sequence: CDR1 SGHNT, CDR2 YYREEE (reference sequence). The J segment lost 4 bases and the V segment lost 7 bases, leaving 6 bases of the junction unmatched.

DNA of the CDR3: TGTGCCAGCAGCGCGACTCCTGGGGCCAACGTCCTGACTTTC. Its translation is CASSATPGANVLTF. This chain links TRBV7-2 with TRBJ2-6; no clear D gene. V was clipped by 5 bases and J by 2 bases, with 7 bases between them. Germline V lookup: CDR1 SGHTA, CDR2 FQGNSA. This CDR3 is built from 14 residues.

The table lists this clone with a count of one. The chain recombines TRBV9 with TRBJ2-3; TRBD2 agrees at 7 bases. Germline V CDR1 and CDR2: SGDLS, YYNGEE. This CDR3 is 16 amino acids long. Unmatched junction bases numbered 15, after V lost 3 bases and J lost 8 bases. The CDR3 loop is CASSALGEGAQGTQYF. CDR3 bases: TGTGCCAGCAGCGCCTTGGGGGAGGGTGCCCAAGGTACGCAGTATTTT.

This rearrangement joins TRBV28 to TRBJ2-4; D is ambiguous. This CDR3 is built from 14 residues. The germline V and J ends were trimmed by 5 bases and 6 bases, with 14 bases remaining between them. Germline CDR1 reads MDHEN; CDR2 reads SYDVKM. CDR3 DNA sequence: TGTGCCAGCAGTGTCGAGGTCGAGAGAAACATTCAGTACTTC. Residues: CASSVEVERNIQYF.

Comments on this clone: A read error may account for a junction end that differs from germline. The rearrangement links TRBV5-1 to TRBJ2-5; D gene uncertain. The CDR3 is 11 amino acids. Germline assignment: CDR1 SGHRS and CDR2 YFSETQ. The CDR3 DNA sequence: TGCGCCAGCAGCTACCAAGAGGCCCAGTACTTC. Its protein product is CASSYQEAQYF.

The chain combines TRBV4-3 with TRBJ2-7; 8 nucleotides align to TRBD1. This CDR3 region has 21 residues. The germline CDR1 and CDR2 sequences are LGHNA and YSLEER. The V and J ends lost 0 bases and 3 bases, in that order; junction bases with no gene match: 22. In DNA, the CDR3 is TGCGCCAGCAGCCAAGAGCCCCCCGGATTTGGACAGGGAACTTACAACTACGAGCAGTACTTC. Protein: CASSQEPPGFGQGTYNYEQYF.

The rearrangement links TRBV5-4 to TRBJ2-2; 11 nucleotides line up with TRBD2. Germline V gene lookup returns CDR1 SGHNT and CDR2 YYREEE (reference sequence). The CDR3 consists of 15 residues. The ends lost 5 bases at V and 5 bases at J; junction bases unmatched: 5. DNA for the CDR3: TGTGCCAGCAGTCAGGGACTAGCGGATACCGGGGAGCTGTTTTTT. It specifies CASSQGLADTGELFF. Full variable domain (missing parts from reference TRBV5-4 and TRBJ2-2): ETGVTQSPTHLIKTRGQQVTLRCSSQSGHNTVSWYQQALGQGPQFIFQYYREEENGRGNFPPRFSGLQFPNYSSELNVNALELDDSALYLCASSQGLADTGELFFGEGSRLTVL.